The 3 T cell receptor beta chains given below trace back to one sample, sequenced in a study of blood T cell repertoires in COVID-19. The data were produced by immunoSEQ multiplex PCR, yet TCRdb's version contains in-frame clones alone and is incomplete. The table lists 70,000 to 90,000 clones, approximately 80% of them singletons. Sequencing input: peripheral blood. The receptors were sampled from a man in his 70s with acute or convalescent COVID-19.

The V call is TRBV28, the J call TRBJ2-3; 11 bases are a match to TRBD2. The CDR3 is 18 residues long. J gave up 6 bases and V 4 bases, and 15 bases lay outside the gene matches. CDR1 and CDR2 (germline): MDHEN, SYDVKM. This CDR3 is CASSSPPLAGDNSDTQYF. The CDR3 DNA reads TGTGCCAGCAGTTCGCCCCCACTAGCGGGGGATAATAGCGATACGCAGTATTTT. The full variable domain, its missing parts supplied by reference TRBV28 and TRBJ2-3, is DVKVTQSSRYLVKRTGEKVFLECVQDMDHENMFWYRQDPGLGLRLIYFSYDVKMKEKGDIPEGYSVSREKKERFSLILESASTNQTSMYLCASSSPPLAGDNSDTQYFGPGTRLTVL.

The V gene is TRBV6-2 or TRBV6-3, the J gene TRBJ1-4; no clear D gene. CDR3 length: 18 amino acids. The V gene's germline CDR1 is MNHEY and CDR2 SVGEGT. Trimming took off 0 bases at V and 0 bases at J, with 14 bases between the two ends. This chain's CDR3 is CASSYSSQQRATNEKLFF. The CDR3 DNA reads TGTGCCAGCAGTTACTCGAGTCAGCAGCGAGCAACTAATGAAAAACTGTTTTTT.

The rearrangement joins TRBV25-1 to TRBJ2-2, with D possibly matching TRBD2 (5 bases). The V gene lost 4 bases and the J gene lost 6 bases, with 9 bases spanning the gap. The CDR3 runs 13 residues. Germline loops: CDR1 MGHDK, CDR2 SYGVNS. Written as DNA, the CDR3 is TGTGCCAGCAGTGGTAGCGTTGCCGGGGAGCTGTTTTTT. Encoded protein: CASSGSVAGELFF.